Here is one T cell receptor beta chain with its context. What it binds is not known. One end of the junction varies from germline; a read error may be responsible. Exclusion followed for patients with uncontrolled infection, other autoimmune disease, pregnancy or lactation. The diagnoses drew upon clinical symptoms, serum thyroxine and TRAb, thyroid ultrasound and orbital computed tomography. Germline CDR1 reads SGHDN; CDR2 reads FVKESK. The CDR3 covers 9 residues. The entry originates in a study of T cells in Graves' hyperthyroidism and ophthalmopathy. RNA transcripts served as the template for amplifying TCR beta CDR3 regions. The primer set for the first-round RT-PCR of the TCR CDR3 was HTBI. Each CDR3 protein is one row after TCRdb ran MiXCR on the multiplex PCR reads. The sample contains hundreds of thousands of distinct CDR3 sequences, just over 45% of which appear only once. General study results and limits: Most thyroid clonotypes that were expanded above 0.001 also turned up in blood.

Sequencing input: peripheral blood or thyroid tissue (not recorded which). This sequence joins TRBV14 and TRBJ2-5, with a weak D call TRBD1 (5 bases). This clonotype was obtained from a woman between 18 and 29 years old with Graves' hyperthyroidism. The chain's CDR3 is CASSQGPRF. The CDR3 DNA is TGTGCCAGCAGCCAGGGGCCACGGTTC.